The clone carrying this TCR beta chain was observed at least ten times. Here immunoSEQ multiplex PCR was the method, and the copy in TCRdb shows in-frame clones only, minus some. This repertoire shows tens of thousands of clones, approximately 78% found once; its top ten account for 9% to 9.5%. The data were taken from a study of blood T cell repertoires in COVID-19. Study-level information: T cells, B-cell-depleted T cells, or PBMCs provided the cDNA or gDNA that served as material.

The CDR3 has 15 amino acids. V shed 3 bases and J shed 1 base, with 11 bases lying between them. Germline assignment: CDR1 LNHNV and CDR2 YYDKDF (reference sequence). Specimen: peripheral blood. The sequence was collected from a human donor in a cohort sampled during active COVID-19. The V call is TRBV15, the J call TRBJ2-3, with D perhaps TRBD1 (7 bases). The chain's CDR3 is CATSSRRGGTDTQYF. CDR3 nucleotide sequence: TGTGCCACCAGCAGTCGCAGGGGGGGCACAGATACGCAGTATTTT.